This T cell receptor beta chain was retrieved from a study of cytomegalovirus exposure and HLA in healthy donors (dated by TCRdb to about 2017). In the study overall: An earlier analysis of approximately 640 of the donors reported 250 to 300 Gb of sequence data and more than 90 million unique TCR beta sequences from about 200 million T cells. An early release that covered fewer than 800 HLA-typed donors contained around 300 gigabases of sequencing data and tens of millions of unique TCR sequences. Among the roughly 400 genotyped donors, 75% to 90% belonged to the genetic ancestry cluster associated with self-reported Caucasian donors. The study aimed to test whether signatures of past pathogen exposure could be identified by cataloging public T cell receptors. The T cell repertoires of some 700 subjects were profiled by immunosequencing and related to cytomegalovirus serostatus. A separate validation cohort of roughly 120 different subjects was used in addition to the roughly 640-subject first cohort. To predict cytomegalovirus infection status, the study combined high-throughput TCR immunosequencing, statistical association of individual TCRs with disease status, and machine learning. In a later analysis, previously published TCR beta repertoires from 550 to 700 donors were re-analyzed and high-resolution HLA genotyping was added so that TCR occurrence patterns could be studied. The later analysis used no new phenotypic data to find candidate immune exposures, relying instead on TCR beta sequences and their occurrence across donors. In an earlier analysis of 500 to 650 of the donors, high-throughput TCR beta sequencing was used to judge whether each TCR beta V gene segment behaved as functional or pseudogenic. Alongside the repertoire data, information on donor age, sex, ethnicity and CMV serostatus was compiled. In a later genetic analysis, genome-wide SNP genotypes for about 60% of the 666 donors were used, and that subset was treated as a discovery cohort. Every discovery cohort repertoire had been produced on one sequencing platform. Both class I and class II loci were covered by HLA typing, at four-digit resolution. Typing coverage varied by locus: about 620-630 donors for A, B, C, DRB1 and DQB1; more than 500 for DQA1; about 570 for DPA1; approximately 470 for DPB1. Four to six DR-DQ haplotypes were handled as single units for association and clustering, since linkage in the cohort was strong. Among around 400 genotyped donors of the cohort, an average of around 250,000 unique TCR beta nucleotide sequences was sequenced per donor, of which 15% to 20% were non-productive.

A remark on this clone: Which antigen it targets is not known. Base-call qualities are not available, and no considerably larger clone is one nucleotide away.

The library was produced with the immunoSEQ multiplex PCR assay. A mixture of 60 forward primers for TCR Vbeta segments and 13 reverse primers for TCR Jbeta segments was used in the multiplex PCR. Amplification of the CDR3 region of rearranged TCR beta genes was performed with a multiplex PCR assay on genomic DNA. The amplified TCR beta libraries were sequenced on the Illumina HiSeq System as 87-base-pair reads. The source study handled its data this way. In a later analysis, 77 million or so unique TCR beta chains were counted across the 690 or so repertoires, and roughly 11 million of these chains were shared by at least two donors. Raw reads were error-corrected and collapsed into unique sequences with a nearest-neighbor algorithm that merged closely related sequences to remove PCR and sequencing errors. CDR3 sequences were aligned to IMGT reference sequences to assign V, D and J gene segments. For a sequence to be retained, a match of at least six nucleotides to both a V gene segment and a J gene segment was required. Rearrangements were called productive when the CDR3 lacked stop codons and stayed in frame with V and J; all others were non-productive. CDR3 was defined by IMGT convention, running from the second conserved V-encoded cysteine to the conserved J-encoded phenylalanine. Sequences without an unambiguous match to a single V gene segment were excluded from the earlier analysis of 587 of the donors. An earlier analysis of over 450 of the donors classified V segments as functional when productive rearrangements were above 56.7% and as segregating when the standard deviation between donors was above 5%. To diagnose cytomegalovirus status from the catalog of TCR beta chain sequences, a statistical classification framework was built. V and J gene assignment, in a later analysis, came from comparing TCR nucleotide sequences with IMGT/GENE-DB human TR gene sequences. The TCRdist pipeline was used in a later analysis to assign CDR3 sequences and most-parsimonious VDJ recombination scenarios. A later analysis defined each TCR beta chain by its CDR3 amino acid sequence plus V-gene family, and excluded reads lacking a unique V-gene family. To address suspected cross-contamination and a sequencing artifact, a later analysis removed around 590 highly shared, low-generation-probability nucleotide sequences. In a later analysis, a clonal expansion index for each public chain was calculated from normalized within-repertoire ranks of inferred template counts. In a later analysis, generation probabilities were computed using a VDJ recombination model fitted to out-of-frame rearrangements, and the results were checked against IGoR. In a later analysis, hypergeometric tests were used to score TCR-TCR, TCR-HLA and TCR-CMV co-occurrence, with a repertoire-size bias correction applied to TCR pairs. A later analysis estimated false discovery rates by permuting HLA or CMV assignments 20 times. In a later analysis, co-occurring TCRs were grouped using DBSCAN, and TCRdist sequence similarity was added for clustering within HLA-allele-positive subsets. Co-occurrence clustering excluded repertoires with fewer than 30,000 or more than 120,000 public chains, plus five with anomalous nucleotide sharing. Entries here come from immuneACCESS through TCRdb and include only in-frame sequences with V and J called. Some clones fail to appear in such tables; in the studies checked, an unresolved V gene covers under half of the shortfall, and the cause of the remainder is unknown. Clone size and V and J calls were adopted from that table, with D and trimming inferred from the DNA. The sample profile shows about 82,000 clones; 70% to 75% of them were found once. Approximately 5.7% of the sample belongs to the ten largest clones.

Overall study outcomes, separate from this receptor: For the cohort, immune exposure information was limited to CMV serostatus. Because counts were too low, about 17 rarely observed V segments, including chromosome 9 orphons, were excluded from the earlier analysis of fewer than 650 of the donors. Cytomegalovirus status was reported to be diagnosed by the classifier with high specificity and sensitivity in both the original and validation cohorts. Sequencing depth was assumed to be roughly uniform across donors in the presence/absence analyses, though that assumption may not hold. In an earlier analysis of around 500 of the donors, most TCR beta V segments appeared in productive rearrangements about 87% or about 30% of the time, broadly matching IMGT annotations. A later analysis associated about 17,000 TCR beta sequences with specific HLA alleles at a false discovery rate of 0.05. According to a later analysis, TCR association rates differed among HLA loci, with DRB1 alleles showing the most associated TCRs and HLA-C alleles showing the fewest. Most CMV-associated TCR beta chains appeared to be HLA-restricted in a later analysis, and the HLA associations seemed to be driven largely by CMV exposure. Several of the top co-occurrence clusters appeared to be linked to parvovirus B19, influenza, CMV and Epstein-Barr virus, according to a later analysis. Because the 87-base-pair reads could not distinguish some IMGT-functional V segments, including TRBV6-2 and TRBV6-3, those segments were excluded. According to a later genetic analysis, donors in an Asian-associated ancestry cluster had fewer N-insertions in productive TCRs than the approximately 700-donor mean. Three of the identified cytomegalovirus-associated TCR beta chains were confirmed in vitro to be specific for cytomegalovirus antigens. In a later analysis, HLA-associated TCR beta chains were found to be more clonally expanded and to have lower generation probabilities than equally common non-associated chains. According to the authors, the approach could potentially be generalized to other disease states and immunological phenotypes. The cohort was sequenced for TCR beta chains only, and without alpha or paired-chain data the features that could be detected were limited. When HLA alleles, especially DR and DQ, strongly co-occurred, TCR associations were difficult to assign to individual alleles. The study gave a list of 150 to 200 TCR beta chains associated with cytomegalovirus. A further reported finding was that TCR beta sequences accurately predicted the HLA-A and HLA-B alleles for most subjects in the first cohort. Most TCR sequences were seen in very few donors, while some public TCRs were found in many individuals. Linkage disequilibrium might explain the correlated functional status among segregating V segments, but an unknown experimental factor could not be excluded. V-gene and J-gene trimming of TCR beta chains was associated with a missense DCLRE1C variant in a later genetic analysis, and the association was replicated in an independent cohort. A cluster of highly shared sequence variants was judged likely to represent a technical artifact of the sequencing pipeline. Because some donors lacked HLA typing at each locus, the association tests relied only on the typed subset.

In total, roughly 670 healthy bone marrow donors made up the cohort. Cohort members were all nominally healthy when sampled, although unrecorded immune exposures were likely present. The donor was CMV seropositive and was included in the group of approximately 300 seropositive cohort members. Each donor provided a peripheral blood sample, and peripheral blood mononuclear cells were used for TCR beta sequencing. The Qiagen DNeasy Blood Extraction Kit was used to extract genomic DNA from the blood cell samples. From cysteine to phenylalanine, the CDR3 is 15 amino acids long. Of all the DNA, just the CDR3 is kept, 45 bases in frame from base 1. The germline V and J ends show losses of 5 bases and 1 base respectively, and no gene match explains 5 bases of the junction. CDR1 and CDR2 (SEHNR, FQNEAQ) derive from the germline V gene (reference sequence).

The chain joins TRBV7-9 to TRBJ1-1, and 9 junctional nucleotides match TRBD1. The clonotype originates from a woman aged 45 to 65 in good health and CMV-seropositive. Sequenced sample: PBMCs. The sequenced DNA is TGTGCCAGCAGCCCGACAGGGGGGTCGAACACTGAAGCTTTCTTT. The encoded protein is CASSPTGGSNTEAFF.